The rows below give T cell receptor beta chains drawn from one sample of a study of cytomegalovirus exposure and HLA in healthy donors. The data were produced by immunoSEQ multiplex PCR, yet TCRdb's version contains in-frame clones alone and is incomplete. Among about 110,000 clones listed, 70% to 80% were seen once. Sequenced input: PBMCs. The receptors were gathered from a woman younger than 30 in good health and CMV-seropositive. CDR3s include the opening cysteine and the closing phenylalanine or tryptophan. Fields, in order: clone size, J gene, D gene, V gene, CDR3 DNA, CDR3 protein. A D gene is named only where the DNA matches it firmly. Not all rows give a size; the values are once, few, many and, for expanded clones, a class.

abundance: few; j_gene: TRBJ1-1; d_gene: NA; v_gene: TRBV7-3; CDR3nt: TGTGCCAGCAGCTTAAGCGGTCGTGCTGAAGCTTTCTTT; CDR3aa: CASSLSGRAEAFF
abundance: NA; j_gene: TRBJ2-5; d_gene: NA; v_gene: TRBV5-1; CDR3nt: TGCGCCAGCAGCTTGGCCGCGATGAGGGAGACCCAGTACTTC; CDR3aa: CASSLAAMRETQYF
abundance: NA; j_gene: TRBJ1-2; d_gene: NA; v_gene: TRBV29-1; CDR3nt: TGCAGCGTAGAAACCGGACTTCCTCTTAACTATGGCTACACCTTC; CDR3aa: CSVETGLPLNYGYTF
abundance: NA; j_gene: TRBJ2-1; d_gene: NA; v_gene: TRBV10-1; CDR3nt: TGCGCCAGCAGTGTTACTAGGGGGGGAGAATACAATGAGCAGTTCTTC; CDR3aa: CASSVTRGGEYNEQFF
abundance: NA; j_gene: TRBJ1-1; d_gene: NA; v_gene: TRBV12-1; CDR3nt: TGTGCCAGCAGCTTTGGGGGGCCTGAAGCTTTCTTT; CDR3aa: CASSFGGPEAFF
abundance: NA; j_gene: TRBJ1-4; d_gene: NA; v_gene: TRBV2; CDR3nt: TGTGCCAGCAGTCTCCAGGGTACAACTAATGAAAAACTGTTTTTT; CDR3aa: CASSLQGTTNEKLFF
abundance: NA; j_gene: TRBJ2-5; d_gene: NA; v_gene: TRBV28; CDR3nt: TGTGCCAGCAGTTTATGGGCAGGGCTCCAAGAGACCCAGTACTTC; CDR3aa: CASSLWAGLQETQYF
abundance: NA; j_gene: TRBJ2-1; d_gene: NA; v_gene: TRBV4-1; CDR3nt: TGCGCCAGCAGCCACGTCCGACTAGTGAGGTCGTACAATGAGCAGTTCTTC; CDR3aa: CASSHVRLVRSYNEQFF
abundance: NA; j_gene: TRBJ2-1; d_gene: NA; v_gene: TRBV11-3; CDR3nt: TGTGCCAGCAGCTTGCCGCCCTTGGGAGTAAATGAGCAGTTCTTC; CDR3aa: CASSLPPLGVNEQFF
abundance: NA; j_gene: TRBJ2-2; d_gene: TRBD2; v_gene: TRBV7-3; CDR3nt: TGTGCCAGCAGCTCGATAGCGGGGTTAGAGCTGTTTTTT; CDR3aa: CASSSIAGLELFF
abundance: NA; j_gene: TRBJ2-7; d_gene: TRBD2; v_gene: TRBV9; CDR3nt: TGTGCCAGCAGCGCCGGGACTAGCGGAGTCTACGAGCAGTACTTC; CDR3aa: CASSAGTSGVYEQYF
abundance: NA; j_gene: TRBJ2-3; d_gene: NA; v_gene: TRBV27; CDR3nt: TGTGCCAGCAGTTTAAGACAGGGCACAGATACGCAGTATTTT; CDR3aa: CASSLRQGTDTQYF
abundance: NA; j_gene: TRBJ2-7; d_gene: NA; v_gene: TRBV19; CDR3nt: TGTGCCAGTAGTATGGCAGGGGGGTCCTACGAGCAGTACTTC; CDR3aa: CASSMAGGSYEQYF
abundance: NA; j_gene: TRBJ1-2; d_gene: NA; v_gene: TRBV5-4; CDR3nt: TGTGCCAGCAGCCCGGTCTCGGGGGGGGGAGGCTATGGCTACACCTTC; CDR3aa: CASSPVSGGGGYGYTF
abundance: NA; j_gene: TRBJ2-7; d_gene: NA; v_gene: TRBV28; CDR3nt: TGTGCCAGCAGTTTATCAGCGATCTACGAGCAGTACTTC; CDR3aa: CASSLSAIYEQYF
abundance: once; j_gene: TRBJ1-3; d_gene: NA; v_gene: TRBV4-1; CDR3nt: TGCGCCAGCAGAATTTTTGCGGGAGTACCTGGAAACACCATATATTTT; CDR3aa: CASRIFAGVPGNTIYF